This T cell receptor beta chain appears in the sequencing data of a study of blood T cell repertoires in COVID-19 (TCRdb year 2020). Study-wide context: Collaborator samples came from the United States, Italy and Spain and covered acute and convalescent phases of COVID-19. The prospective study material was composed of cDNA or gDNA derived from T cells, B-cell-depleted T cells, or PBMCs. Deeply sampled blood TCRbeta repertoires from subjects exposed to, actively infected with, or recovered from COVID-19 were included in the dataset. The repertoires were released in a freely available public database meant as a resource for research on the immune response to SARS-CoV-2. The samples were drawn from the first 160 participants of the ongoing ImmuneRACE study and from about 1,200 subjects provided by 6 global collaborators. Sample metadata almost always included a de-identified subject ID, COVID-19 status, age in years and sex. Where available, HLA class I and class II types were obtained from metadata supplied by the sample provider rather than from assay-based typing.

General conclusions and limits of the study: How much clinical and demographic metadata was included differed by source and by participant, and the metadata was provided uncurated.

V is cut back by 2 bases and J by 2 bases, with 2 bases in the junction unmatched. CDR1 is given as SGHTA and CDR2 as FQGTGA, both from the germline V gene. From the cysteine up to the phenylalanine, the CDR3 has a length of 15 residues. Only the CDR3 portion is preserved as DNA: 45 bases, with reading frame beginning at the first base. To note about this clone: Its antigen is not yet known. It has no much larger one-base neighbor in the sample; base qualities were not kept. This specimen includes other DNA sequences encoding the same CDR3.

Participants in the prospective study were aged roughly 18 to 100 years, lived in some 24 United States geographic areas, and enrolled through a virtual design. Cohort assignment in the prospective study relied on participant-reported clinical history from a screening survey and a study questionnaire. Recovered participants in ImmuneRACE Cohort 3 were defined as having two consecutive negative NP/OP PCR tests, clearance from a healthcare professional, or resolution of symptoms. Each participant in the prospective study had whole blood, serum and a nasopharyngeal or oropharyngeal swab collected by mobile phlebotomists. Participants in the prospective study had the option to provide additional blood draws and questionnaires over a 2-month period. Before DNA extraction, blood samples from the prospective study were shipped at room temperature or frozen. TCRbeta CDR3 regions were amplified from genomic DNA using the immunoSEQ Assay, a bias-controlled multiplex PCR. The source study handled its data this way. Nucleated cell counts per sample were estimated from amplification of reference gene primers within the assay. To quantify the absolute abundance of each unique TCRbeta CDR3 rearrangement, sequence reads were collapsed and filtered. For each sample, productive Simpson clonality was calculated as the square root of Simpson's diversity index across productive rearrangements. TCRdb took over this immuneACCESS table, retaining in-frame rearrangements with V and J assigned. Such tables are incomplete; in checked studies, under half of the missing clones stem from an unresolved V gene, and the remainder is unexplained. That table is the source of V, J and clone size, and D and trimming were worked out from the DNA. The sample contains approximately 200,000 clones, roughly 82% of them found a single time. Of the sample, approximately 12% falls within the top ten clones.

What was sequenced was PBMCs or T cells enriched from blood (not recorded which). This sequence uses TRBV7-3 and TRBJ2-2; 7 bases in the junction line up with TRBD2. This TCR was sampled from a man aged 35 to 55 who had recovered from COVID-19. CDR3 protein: CASSLAGVNTGELFF. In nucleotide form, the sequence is TGTGCCAGCAGCTTAGCGGGGGTCAACACCGGGGAGCTGTTTTTT. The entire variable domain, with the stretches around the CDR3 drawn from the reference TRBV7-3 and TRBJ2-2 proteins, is GAGVSQTPSNKVTEKGKYVELRCDPISGHTALYWYRQSLGQGPEFLIYFQGTGAADDSGLPNDRFFAVRPEGSVSTLKIQRTERGDSAVYLCASSLAGVNTGELFFGEGSRLTVL.